This TCR beta chain was obtained from a study of CD8+ T cells in alopecia areata (dated by TCRdb to 2016 to 2018). In terms of the full investigation: To study T cell clonal expansion in alopecia areata, the researchers applied high-throughput TCRbeta sequencing to both the C3H/HeJ mouse model and human patients. immunoSEQ multiplex PCR using 35 Vbeta forward primers and 13 Jbeta reverse primers was used to amplify TCRbeta CDR3 regions. Scalp clonality was compared among normal scalp (n=4), patchy alopecia areata scalp (n=8), and alopecia totalis/universalis scalp (n=8). Scalp tissue and sorted CD4+ and CD8+ peripheral blood T cells from patchy and totalis/universalis alopecia areata patients and from healthy controls were covered by human TCRbeta sequencing. RNA was obtained with the PAXgene miRNA kit for fixed scalp, the miRNeasy kit for PBMCs, and the RNeasy kit for mouse skin.

Peripheral blood and lesional scalp punch biopsies were obtained from patients with alopecia areata. After PBMCs were isolated by density centrifugation and stained for CD3, CD4 and CD8, a FACSAria was used to sort CD4+ and CD8+ T cells. The untreated alopecia areata patients were recruited through a multicenter biomarker study. In a few patients from the biomarker study, the blood CD8+ T cells went through an additional sort into NKG2D-low and NKG2D-high fractions. Trimming at the junction amounts to 1 base on V and 3 bases on J, and the germline ends lie 10 bases apart. The CDR3 runs 14 residues from the cysteine to the phenylalanine. Only CDR3 DNA remains: 42 bases, in frame from the first base. CDR1 and CDR2, per the germline V gene (reference sequence), are SEHNR and FQNEAQ. Receptor libraries were prepared by the immunoSEQ multiplex PCR assay. To provide template for TCR sequencing, every sample had RNA extracted and reverse transcribed into cDNA. First-strand cDNA was synthesized with SuperScript III using a 2:1 mix of oligo-dT and random hexamers. A synthetic immune receptor repertoire was used to measure amplification bias, and any remaining bias was corrected computationally. Per the original workflow: Raw reads were preprocessed to remove errors, and CDR3 was defined by IMGT conventions from the conserved cysteine to phenylalanine. Clonality was computed as 1 minus the Shannon entropy, with the entropy normalized by log2 of the number of productive unique TCRs. Whether scalp clones were CD4 or CD8 was inferred by matching scalp TCRbeta sequences against CD4 and CD8 repertoires sorted from blood. In its TCRdb copy, this immuneACCESS table keeps in-frame sequences only and misses some clones. Where compared with another copy, unresolved V genes explain less than half of these, and the others have no known cause. That table supplies the V and J calls and clone size; D and trimming were determined from the DNA. In this sample the table shows tens of thousands of clones, about 53% of which occur a single time. The ten largest clones capture about 6% of the sample.

About this clone itself: This receptor's antigen is unknown. It has no much larger one-base neighbor in the sample; base qualities were not kept.

Results the study describes overall, beyond this receptor: Compared with normal scalp, lesional scalp, particularly in alopecia totalis/universalis, had higher clonality and more expanded CD8+ clones, which suggests antigenic drive. Shared TCR sequences between patients were less evident than in mice, which may be partly attributable to HLA diversity in the patient population. Scalp TCR repertoire analysis is complicated because resident alphabeta T cells in normal human skin are also sequenced, whereas mouse skin is dominated by gammadelta T cells.

This TCR was recovered from a human donor with alopecia areata. The sequenced sample consisted of NKG2D-high CD8+ T cells sorted from blood. The cell subset or site tag for this specimen amounts to: sorted CD8+ NKG2D-high blood T cells. The rearranged chain carries TRBV7-9 and TRBJ2-7, with a weak D call of TRBD2 (6 bases match). The CDR3: CASSLGGALYEQYF. The nucleotide sequence is TGTGCCAGCAGCTTAGGCGGGGCACTCTACGAGCAGTACTTC. This CDR3, with the reference TRBV7-9 and TRBJ2-7 proteins standing in past its ends, gives the full variable domain DTGVSQNPRHKITKRGQNVTFRCDPISEHNRLYWYRQTLGQGPEFLTYFQNEAQLEKSRLLSDRFSAERPKGSFSTLEIQRTEQGDSAMYLCASSLGGALYEQYFGPGTRLTVT.